The 6 T cell receptor beta chains below come from one sample, sequenced in a study of beta chain features in type 1 diabetes. Sequenced material consisted of expressed TCRB transcripts (all of the isolated RNA was reverse transcribed). Measured with immunoSEQ multiplex PCR; TCRdb has only the in-frame clones, and not every one. The sample lists 350,000 to 400,000 clones; about 15% were seen once. What was sequenced was naive CD4+ T cells from blood. The receptors originated from a woman between 18 and 30 years old in good health.

The chain links TRBV6-5 to TRBJ2-2; 9 bases fit TRBD1. Trimming took 5 bases from V and 5 from J; bases not matched to a gene: 6. Germline CDR1 MNHEY, CDR2 SVGAGI. The CDR3 length is 15 residues. The CDR3 here is CASSRDRDKTGELFF. The DNA for the CDR3 is TGTGCCAGCAGTCGGGACAGGGATAAGACCGGGGAGCTGTTTTTT.

This clone was recorded a few times. The CDR3 DNA is TGCGCCAGCAGGGCGGGAGCCGGGACCTACAATGAGCAGTTCTTC. Amino acids: CASRAGAGTYNEQFF. The J gene is TRBJ2-1, the V gene TRBV10-2, with 7 nucleotides matching TRBD2. Germline CDR1 WSHSY, CDR2 SAAADI. This CDR3 contains 15 residues. Losses at the gene ends were 6 bases for V and 2 bases for J; bases not matched to a gene: 7.

V gene TRBV6-5 combines with J gene TRBJ2-3; 8 bases line up with TRBD1. The CDR3 is 15 amino acids. V was pared by 5 bases and J by 5 bases, with 9 bases of the junction left unmatched. Germline V gene data show CDR1 as MNHEY and CDR2 as SVGAGI. The CDR3 sequence: CASSGITTGEDTQYF. As DNA, the CDR3 is TGTGCCAGCAGTGGTATAACGACAGGGGAAGATACGCAGTATTTT.

This clone was observed a handful of times. The J gene is TRBJ1-3, the V gene TRBV30, with no clear D. This CDR3 has 12 amino acids. V was trimmed by 3 bases and J by 1 base, leaving 4 bases between them. The germline gives CDR1 GTSNPN, CDR2 SVGIG (reference sequence). In nucleotides, the CDR3 is TGTGCCTGGAGGCAGTCTGGAAACACCATATATTTT. It yields the protein CAWRQSGNTIYF.

The chain couples TRBV7-9 to TRBJ2-5, with a tentative D call TRBD1 (5 bases). Germline V gene sequence: CDR1 SEHNR, CDR2 FQNEAQ (reference sequence). This CDR3 spans 13 amino acids. Trimming pared 0 bases from V and 4 bases from J, leaving 6 bases between. As DNA, the CDR3 is TGTGCCAGCAGCTTAGCCCAGGGAGAGACCCAGTACTTC. It specifies CASSLAQGETQYF.

The genes are TRBV28 and TRBJ2-1; 8 positions match TRBD2. The V gene end was trimmed by 4 bases and the J gene end by 8 bases; junction bases not matched to a gene: 10. This CDR3 is 15 amino acids long. CDR1 and CDR2 (germline): MDHEN, SYDVKM. The DNA for the CDR3 is TGTGCCAGCAGTTCCCCTGCGGGAGGTTCAGATGAGCAGTTCTTC. Its translation is CASSSPAGGSDEQFF.